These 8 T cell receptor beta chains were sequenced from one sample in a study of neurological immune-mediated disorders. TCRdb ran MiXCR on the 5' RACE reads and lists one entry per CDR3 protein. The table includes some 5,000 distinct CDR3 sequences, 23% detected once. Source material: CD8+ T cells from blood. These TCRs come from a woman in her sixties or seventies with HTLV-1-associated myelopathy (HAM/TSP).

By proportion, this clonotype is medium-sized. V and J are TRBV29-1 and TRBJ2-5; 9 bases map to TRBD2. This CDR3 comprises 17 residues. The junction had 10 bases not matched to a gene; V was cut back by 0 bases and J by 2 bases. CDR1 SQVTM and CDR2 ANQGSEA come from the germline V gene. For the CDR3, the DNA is TGCAGCGTTGAAGATCCATCGAAGCTAGCGGGGCAAGAGACCCAGTACTTC. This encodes CSVEDPSKLAGQETQYF.

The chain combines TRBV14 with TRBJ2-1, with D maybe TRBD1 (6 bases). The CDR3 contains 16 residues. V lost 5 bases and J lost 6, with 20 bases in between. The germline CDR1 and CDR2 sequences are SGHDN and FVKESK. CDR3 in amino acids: CASSARVGRGPNEQFF. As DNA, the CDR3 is TGTGCCAGCAGCGCCCGAGTGGGCAGGGGTCCCAATGAGCAGTTCTTC.

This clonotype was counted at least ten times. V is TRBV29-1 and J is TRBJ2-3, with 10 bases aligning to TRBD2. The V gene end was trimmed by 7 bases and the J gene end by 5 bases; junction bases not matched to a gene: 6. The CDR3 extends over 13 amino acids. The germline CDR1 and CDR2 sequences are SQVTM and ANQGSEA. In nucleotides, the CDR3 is TGCAGCGGCTCTATAGCGGGAGGAGATACGCAGTATTTT. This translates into CSGSIAGGDTQYF.

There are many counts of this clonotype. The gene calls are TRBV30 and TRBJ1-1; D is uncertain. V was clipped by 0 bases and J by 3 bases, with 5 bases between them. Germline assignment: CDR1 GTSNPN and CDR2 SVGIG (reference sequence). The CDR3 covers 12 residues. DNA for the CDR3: TGTGCCTGGAGTGTAGGAGACACTGAAGCTTTCTTT. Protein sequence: CAWSVGDTEAFF.

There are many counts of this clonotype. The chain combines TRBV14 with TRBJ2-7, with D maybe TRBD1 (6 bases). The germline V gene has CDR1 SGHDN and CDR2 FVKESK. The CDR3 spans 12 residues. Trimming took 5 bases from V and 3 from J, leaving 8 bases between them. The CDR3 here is CASSADSYEQYF. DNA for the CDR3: TGTGCCAGCAGCGCGGACAGCTACGAGCAGTACTTC.

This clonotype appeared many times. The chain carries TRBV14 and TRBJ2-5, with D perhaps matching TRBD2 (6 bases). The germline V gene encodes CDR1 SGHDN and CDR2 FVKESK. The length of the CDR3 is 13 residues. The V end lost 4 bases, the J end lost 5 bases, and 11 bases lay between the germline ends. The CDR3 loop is CASSLGGWETQYF. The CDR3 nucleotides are TGTGCCAGCAGCCTCGGGGGTTGGGAGACCCAGTACTTC.

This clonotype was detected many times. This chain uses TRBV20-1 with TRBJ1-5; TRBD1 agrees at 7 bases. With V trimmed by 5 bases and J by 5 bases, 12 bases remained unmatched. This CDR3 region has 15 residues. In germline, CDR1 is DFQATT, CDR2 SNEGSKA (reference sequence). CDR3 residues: CSASRGGDMDQPQHF. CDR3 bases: TGCAGTGCTTCCAGGGGGGGAGATATGGATCAGCCCCAGCATTTT.

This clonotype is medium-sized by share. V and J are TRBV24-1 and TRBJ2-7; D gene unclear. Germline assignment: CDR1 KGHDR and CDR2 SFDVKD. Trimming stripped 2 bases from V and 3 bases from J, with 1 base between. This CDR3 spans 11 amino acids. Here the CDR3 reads CATSDYYEQYF. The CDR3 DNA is TGTGCCACCAGTGATTACTACGAGCAGTACTTC.